A selection of T cell receptor beta chains follows, all from one sample in a study of metastatic and nonmetastatic thyroid tumors. TCRdb called clones again from the PCR reads with MiXCR. Among tens of thousands of clones listed, over 40% were seen once. The sequencing sample was made of tumor tissue. These receptors all stem from a male donor with papillary thyroid cancer or a benign thyroid nodule (not recorded which). Some clones in this sample may be carry-over from other donors' samples. The CDR3 runs from the conserved cysteine through the conserved F or W. D genes are given only for firm matches. Not every row has a clone size; where given, it reads once, few, many or a size class.

D: -
size: -
V: TRBV7-2
J: TRBJ2-7
DNA: TGTGCCAGCAGCTTAGCGGGGGACGAGCAGTACTTC
CDR3: CASSLAGDEQYF

D: -
size: -
V: TRBV24-1
J: TRBJ2-1
DNA: TGTGCCACCAGTGTGGGTGGCTTCAATGAGCAGTTCTTC
CDR3: CATSVGGFNEQFF

D: TRBD1
size: few
V: TRBV3-1
J: TRBJ2-7
DNA: TGTGCCAGCAGCCGAACCGGGACAGGGTACGAGCAGTACTTC
CDR3: CASSRTGTGYEQYF

D: -
size: few
V: TRBV18
J: TRBJ2-7
DNA: TGTGCCAGCTCACCCTCGGTCAGCTCCTACGAGCAGTACTTC
CDR3: CASSPSVSSYEQYF

D: -
size: -
V: TRBV3-1
J: TRBJ1-2
DNA: TGTGCCAGCAGCCAAAGCAAACATGGCTACACCTTC
CDR3: CASSQSKHGYTF

D: -
size: -
V: TRBV28
J: TRBJ1-5
DNA: TGTGCCAGCAGTTCTACGGACGGGGCGGGCAATCAGCCCCAGCATTTT
CDR3: CASSSTDGAGNQPQHF

D: -
size: -
V: TRBV4-1
J: TRBJ1-2
DNA: TGCGCCAGCAGCCAAGAAGACAGGAGCTATGGCTACACCTTC
CDR3: CASSQEDRSYGYTF

D: TRBD1
size: few
V: TRBV6-2/TRBV6-3
J: TRBJ1-1
DNA: TGTGCCAGCAGCGAGGACAGGTGGGGCACTGAAGCTTTCTTT
CDR3: CASSEDRWGTEAFF

D: -
size: -
V: TRBV18
J: TRBJ2-1
DNA: TGTGCCAGCTCACCGGAACAGTACAATGAGCAGTTCTTC
CDR3: CASSPEQYNEQFF

D: -
size: -
V: TRBV29-1
J: TRBJ1-1
DNA: TGCAGCGTTGACGGACAGTCGAACACTGAAGCTTTCTTT
CDR3: CSVDGQSNTEAFF

D: -
size: -
V: TRBV24-1
J: TRBJ2-1
DNA: TGTGCCACCAGTGATTTGTGGGGGTATAGCAATGAGCAGTTCTTC
CDR3: CATSDLWGYSNEQFF

D: -
size: -
V: TRBV24-1
J: TRBJ2-1
DNA: TGTGCCACCAGTGATTCCCGGACGTTCCTTAATGAGCAGTTCTTC
CDR3: CATSDSRTFLNEQFF

D: -
size: -
V: TRBV7-9
J: TRBJ2-2
DNA: TGTGCCAGCAGCTTGCTAACAGGGAACACCGGGGAGCTGTTTTTT
CDR3: CASSLLTGNTGELFF

D: TRBD1
size: many
V: TRBV6-6
J: TRBJ2-2
DNA: TGTGCCAGCAGTTACGGGACAGAAGATAACACCGGGGAGCTGTTTTTT
CDR3: CASSYGTEDNTGELFF

D: -
size: few
V: TRBV19
J: TRBJ1-1
DNA: TGTGCCAGTAGTATATACGGGAACACTGAAGCTTTCTTT
CDR3: CASSIYGNTEAFF

D: -
size: -
V: TRBV4-1
J: TRBJ2-3
DNA: TGCGCCAGCAGCCAAGGGCCCGCTTGGCGGTCGACAGATACGCAGTATTTT
CDR3: CASSQGPAWRSTDTQYF

D: TRBD1
size: few
V: TRBV13
J: TRBJ1-2
DNA: TGTGCCAGCAGCTTACGGAAGACAGGGGGATATGGCTACACCTTC
CDR3: CASSLRKTGGYGYTF

D: TRBD2
size: few
V: TRBV6-2/TRBV6-3
J: TRBJ2-7
DNA: TGTGCCAGCAGACTAGCGGGAGGGTCCTCCTACGAGCAGTACTTC
CDR3: CASRLAGGSSYEQYF

D: -
size: -
V: TRBV5-1
J: TRBJ2-7
DNA: TGCGCCAGCAGCTTGGAAGCTGAAGAGATCTACGAGCAGTACTTC
CDR3: CASSLEAEEIYEQYF

D: -
size: -
V: TRBV20-1
J: TRBJ1-2
DNA: TGCAGTGCTAGCTCCGTATCTAACTATGGCTACACCTTC
CDR3: CSASSVSNYGYTF

D: -
size: few
V: TRBV6-1
J: TRBJ2-2
DNA: TGTGCCAGTAGAAAGAGGCGTCAGACGAACACCGGGGAGCTGTTTTTT
CDR3: CASRKRRQTNTGELFF

D: TRBD1
size: few
V: TRBV30
J: TRBJ1-2
DNA: TGTGCTTTGACAGGGAATGGCTACACCTTC
CDR3: CALTGNGYTF

D: -
size: few
V: TRBV19
J: TRBJ1-1
DNA: TGTGCCAGTAGTTCCCTCAGCCGGAACACTGAAGCTTTCTTT
CDR3: CASSSLSRNTEAFF

D: -
size: -
V: TRBV5-5
J: TRBJ2-7
DNA: TGTGCCAGCAGCCCTACTCCAGGCCTAACCTACGAGCAGTACTTC
CDR3: CASSPTPGLTYEQYF

D: TRBD2
size: few
V: TRBV4-2
J: TRBJ2-7
DNA: TGTGCCAGCAGCCCTGATTTTGCGGGAGGGCCCGACGAGCAGTACTTC
CDR3: CASSPDFAGGPDEQYF

D: -
size: -
V: TRBV6-1
J: TRBJ2-7
DNA: TGTGCCAGCAGCGACGGTGTCCCCTCGGGGGAGCAGTACTTC
CDR3: CASSDGVPSGEQYF

D: TRBD2
size: -
V: TRBV11-1
J: TRBJ2-7
DNA: TGTGCCAGCAGCCCTCGGACTAGCGGGGGGACTTACGAGCAGTACTTC
CDR3: CASSPRTSGGTYEQYF

D: -
size: -
V: TRBV12-3/TRBV12-4
J: TRBJ1-5
DNA: TGTGCCAGCAGCCATATAGGGGGGATCCTAAATCAGCCCCAGCATTTT
CDR3: CASSHIGGILNQPQHF

D: -
size: -
V: TRBV6-2/TRBV6-3
J: TRBJ2-3
DNA: TGTGCCAGCACCAAAGGCCAAGGGAGCAGGGTCCCAGATACGCAGTATTTT
CDR3: CASTKGQGSRVPDTQYF

D: TRBD1
size: -
V: TRBV11-2
J: TRBJ2-7
DNA: TGTGCCAGCAGCTTAGAGTACCTGACAGGGGGCGTCTACGAGCAGTACTTC
CDR3: CASSLEYLTGGVYEQYF

D: TRBD1
size: -
V: TRBV12-3/TRBV12-4
J: TRBJ2-5
DNA: TGTGCCAGCAGAGTAGGACAGGGGGCTTTAGAGACCCAGTACTTC
CDR3: CASRVGQGALETQYF

D: -
size: -
V: TRBV7-9
J: TRBJ2-7
DNA: TGTGCCAGCAGCTTGGCAGTTAGCTCCTACGAGCAGTACTTC
CDR3: CASSLAVSSYEQYF

D: TRBD1
size: -
V: TRBV18
J: TRBJ2-1
DNA: TGTGCCAGCTCAATTGGACAGGGGTCGACTGAGCAGTTCTTC
CDR3: CASSIGQGSTEQFF

D: TRBD1
size: -
V: TRBV20-1
J: TRBJ1-1
DNA: TGCAGTGCCCGAACCCAGGGGGCCACTGAAGCTTTCTTT
CDR3: CSARTQGATEAFF

D: TRBD1
size: -
V: TRBV7-9
J: TRBJ2-7
DNA: TGTGCCAGCAGCCACGGGGACAGTGCCTACGAGCAGTACTTC
CDR3: CASSHGDSAYEQYF

D: -
size: -
V: TRBV7-8
J: TRBJ1-1
DNA: TGTGCCAGCAGCTTAGGTGTGGGGACTGAAGCTTTCTTT
CDR3: CASSLGVGTEAFF

D: -
size: -
V: TRBV27
J: TRBJ2-1
DNA: TGTGCCAGCAGTTTTCTCACGGGAGCCCCCTACAATGAGCAGTTCTTC
CDR3: CASSFLTGAPYNEQFF

D: -
size: -
V: TRBV7-9
J: TRBJ2-7
DNA: TGTGCCAGCTCCCCGGTCGGCAGCGGCACCTACGAGCAGTACTTC
CDR3: CASSPVGSGTYEQYF

D: TRBD1
size: few
V: TRBV19
J: TRBJ1-2
DNA: TGTGCCAGTACCGTCACAGGGGTTGATGGCTACACCTTC
CDR3: CASTVTGVDGYTF

D: -
size: -
V: TRBV9
J: TRBJ1-2
DNA: TGTGCCAGCAGCGTAGACAGCAGCAACTATGGCTACACCTTC
CDR3: CASSVDSSNYGYTF

D: -
size: once
V: TRBV20-1
J: TRBJ1-2
DNA: TGCAGTGCTGGTGACCGCGTGAAAACTAACTATGGCTACACCTTC
CDR3: CSAGDRVKTNYGYTF

D: -
size: few
V: TRBV6-2/TRBV6-3
J: TRBJ2-7
DNA: TGTGCCAGCACCGGGACATACTCCTACGAGCAGTACTTC
CDR3: CASTGTYSYEQYF

D: TRBD2
size: -
V: TRBV20-1
J: TRBJ2-3
DNA: TGCAGTGCTAGTGAAAGGACTAGCGGGAGGGCGACAGATACGCAGTATTTT
CDR3: CSASERTSGRATDTQYF

D: TRBD2
size: many
V: TRBV20-1
J: TRBJ2-1
DNA: TGCAGTGCTAGAGGGGGGGAGGGTCTACAATGGGATGAGCAGTTCTTC
CDR3: CSARGGEGLQWDEQFF

D: TRBD1
size: few
V: TRBV5-1
J: TRBJ1-2
DNA: TGCGCCAGCAGCCCGCCCCCCGGGACAGGGGGTTACTATGGCTACACCTTC
CDR3: CASSPPPGTGGYYGYTF

D: -
size: -
V: TRBV18
J: TRBJ2-7
DNA: TGTGCCAGCTCACTAATAAGGAGCTCCTACGAGCAGTACTTC
CDR3: CASSLIRSSYEQYF

D: -
size: -
V: TRBV5-1
J: TRBJ2-6
DNA: TGCGCCAGCAGTCTGGGACTCGGGGACAACGTCCTGACTTTC
CDR3: CASSLGLGDNVLTF

D: TRBD2
size: -
V: TRBV5-1
J: TRBJ2-1
DNA: TGCGCCAGCAGCTTGAATTTTGCGGGAGGGGACAATGAGCAGTTCTTC
CDR3: CASSLNFAGGDNEQFF

D: TRBD2
size: -
V: TRBV30
J: TRBJ2-7
DNA: TGTGCCTGGAGTTCGACTAGCATGGACGAGCAGTACTTC
CDR3: CAWSSTSMDEQYF

D: -
size: -
V: TRBV18
J: TRBJ1-4
DNA: TGTGCCAGCTCACCTAACAGAGGGGCAACTAATGAAAAACTGTTTTTT
CDR3: CASSPNRGATNEKLFF

D: -
size: -
V: TRBV20-1
J: TRBJ2-3
DNA: TGCAGTGCTAGACAACCGGGACTTCGTGACACAGATACGCAGTATTTT
CDR3: CSARQPGLRDTDTQYF

D: TRBD1
size: -
V: TRBV28
J: TRBJ2-7
DNA: TGTGCCAGTCAGGGACAGGGACAACAGCAGTACTTC
CDR3: CASQGQGQQQYF

D: TRBD1
size: -
V: TRBV20-1
J: TRBJ1-1
DNA: TGCAGTGCCTATGGGACAGGGAGGACCACTGAAGCTTTCTTT
CDR3: CSAYGTGRTTEAFF

D: -
size: -
V: TRBV7-2
J: TRBJ1-2
DNA: TGTGCCAGCAGCTTAGCAGGGGGTGAAGGCGGCTACACCTTC
CDR3: CASSLAGGEGGYTF

D: -
size: -
V: TRBV11-2
J: TRBJ1-2
DNA: TGTGCCAGCAGCTTAGATTGGGGGAACTATGGCTACACCTTC
CDR3: CASSLDWGNYGYTF